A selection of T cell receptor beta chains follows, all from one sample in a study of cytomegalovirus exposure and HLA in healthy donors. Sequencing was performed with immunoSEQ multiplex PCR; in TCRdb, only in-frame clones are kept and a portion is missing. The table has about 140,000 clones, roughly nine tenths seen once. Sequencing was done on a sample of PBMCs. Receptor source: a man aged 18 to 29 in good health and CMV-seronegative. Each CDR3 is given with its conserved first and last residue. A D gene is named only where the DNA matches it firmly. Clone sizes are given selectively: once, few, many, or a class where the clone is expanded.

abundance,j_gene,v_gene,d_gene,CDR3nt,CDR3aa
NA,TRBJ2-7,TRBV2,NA,TGTGCCAGCAGTGGGCAGGAGCAGTACTTC,CASSGQEQYF
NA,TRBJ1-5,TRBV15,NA,TGTGCCACCAGCATCCGGGGTAATAGCAATCAGCCCCAGCATTTT,CATSIRGNSNQPQHF
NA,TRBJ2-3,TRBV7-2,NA,TGTGCCAGCAGCCCAACAGGGCCCGAGAGGGCAGATACGCAGTATTTT,CASSPTGPERADTQYF
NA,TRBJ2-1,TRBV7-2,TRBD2,TGTGCCAGCAGCTTATATGGGACTAGCGGTTACAATGAGCAGTTCTTC,CASSLYGTSGYNEQFF
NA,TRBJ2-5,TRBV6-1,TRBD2,TGTGCCAGCAGTACCCGACTAGCCAGGGAGACCCAGTACTTC,CASSTRLARETQYF
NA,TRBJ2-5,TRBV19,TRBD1,TGTGCCAGTAGGGACAGGGAGAGGGAGACCCAGTACTTC,CASRDRERETQYF
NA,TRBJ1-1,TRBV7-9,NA,TGTGCCAGCAGCTTCAGTGCGAACACTGAAGCTTTCTTT,CASSFSANTEAFF
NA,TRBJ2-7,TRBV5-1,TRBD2,TGCGCCAGCAGTGGGACTAACTACGAGCAGTACTTC,CASSGTNYEQYF
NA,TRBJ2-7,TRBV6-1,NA,TGTGCCACCCTGTCGGAACAGGGTCCACACGAGCAGTACTTC,CATLSEQGPHEQYF
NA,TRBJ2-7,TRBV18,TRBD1,TGTGCCAGCTCACTCCGGGACAGGGGAGACTACGAGCAGTACTTC,CASSLRDRGDYEQYF
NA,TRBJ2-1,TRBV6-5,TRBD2,TGTGCCAGCAGTTGGCTAGCGGGACTGTATAATGAGCAGTTCTTC,CASSWLAGLYNEQFF
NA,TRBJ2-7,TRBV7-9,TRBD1,TGTGCCAGCAGCTTAAGGGGGTCGGGACAGGGAAGCTCCTACGAGCAGTACTTC,CASSLRGSGQGSSYEQYF
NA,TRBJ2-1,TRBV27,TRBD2,TGTGCCAGCAGCGCTAGCGGGTACAATGAGCAGTTCTTC,CASSASGYNEQFF
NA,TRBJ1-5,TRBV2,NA,TGTGCCAGCAGTGAAGCGGGGCAGAGCAGTCAGCCCCAGCATTTT,CASSEAGQSSQPQHF
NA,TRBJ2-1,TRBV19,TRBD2,TGTGCCAGTAGTGTCGGGGGGAGCTACAATGAGCAGTTCTTC,CASSVGGSYNEQFF
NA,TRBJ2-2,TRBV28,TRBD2,TGTGCCAGCAGTGTGACTAGCGGGAGTTATGCCACCGGGGAGCTGTTTTTT,CASSVTSGSYATGELFF
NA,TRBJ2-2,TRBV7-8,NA,TGTGCCAGCAGCTTAGCCGGAGCCGGGGAGCTGTTTTTT,CASSLAGAGELFF
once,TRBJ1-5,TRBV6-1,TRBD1,TGTGCCAGCAGCGGACAGGGACGTCAGCCCCAGCATTTT,CASSGQGRQPQHF
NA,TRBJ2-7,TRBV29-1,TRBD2,TGCAGCGTTCTTAGCGGGAGGGCCGGGCACGAGCAGTACTTC,CSVLSGRAGHEQYF
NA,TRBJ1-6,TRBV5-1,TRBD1,TGCGCCAGCAGAAGGACAGGGAGCTCCTATAATTCACCCCTCCACTTT,CASRRTGSSYNSPLHF
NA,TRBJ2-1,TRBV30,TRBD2,TGTGCCTGGTCCGGGACTAGACCCTCCTACAATGAGCAGTTCTTC,CAWSGTRPSYNEQFF
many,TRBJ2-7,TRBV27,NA,TGTGCCAGCAGCAACCGAGGGGGAGCCCTCGAGCAGTACTTC,CASSNRGGALEQYF
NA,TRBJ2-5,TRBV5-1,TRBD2,TGCGCCAGCAGTTTTTACTCTAGCGGGGAACTCCAAGAGACCCAGTACTTC,CASSFYSSGELQETQYF
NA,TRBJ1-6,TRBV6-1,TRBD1,TGTGCCAGCACCGTTGTTGACAGGGGGCAATCACCCCTCCACTTT,CASTVVDRGQSPLHF
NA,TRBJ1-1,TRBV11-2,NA,TGTGCCAGCAGCCCCTCCTGGGCTGTGAACACTGAAGCTTTCTTT,CASSPSWAVNTEAFF
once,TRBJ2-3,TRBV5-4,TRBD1,TGTGCCAGCAGCGACGGACAGGGCGCAGATACGCAGTATTTT,CASSDGQGADTQYF
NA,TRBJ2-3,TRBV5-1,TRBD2,TGCGCCAGCACGGGGGAGGGCGCAGATACGCAGTATTTT,CASTGEGADTQYF
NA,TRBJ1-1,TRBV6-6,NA,TGTGCCAGCAGTTATCATGGGGGCACGAACACTGAAGCTTTCTTT,CASSYHGGTNTEAFF
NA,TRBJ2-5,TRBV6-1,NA,TGTGCCAGCAGTTTCCAGGGATGGGAGACCCAGTACTTC,CASSFQGWETQYF
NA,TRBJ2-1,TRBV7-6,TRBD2,TGTGCCAGCAGCTTAGTGGAAAGCGGGATCTCCTACAATGAGCAGTTCTTC,CASSLVESGISYNEQFF
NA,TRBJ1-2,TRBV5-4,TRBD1,TGTGCCAGCAGCTATACAGGGGATGGCTACACCTTC,CASSYTGDGYTF
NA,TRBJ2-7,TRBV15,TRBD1,TGTGCCACCAGACGGGACAGTCACTACGAGCAGTACTTC,CATRRDSHYEQYF
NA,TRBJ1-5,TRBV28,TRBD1,TGTGCCAGCAGTTCCCCCCGACAGGGCTATAGCAATCAGCCCCAGCATTTT,CASSSPRQGYSNQPQHF
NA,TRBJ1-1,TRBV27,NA,TGTGCCAGCAGTCCGGGGGGGACGGGCACTGAAGCTTTCTTT,CASSPGGTGTEAFF
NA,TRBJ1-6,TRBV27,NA,TGTGCCAGCAGTTTCAGGGAATATAATTCACCCCTCCACTTT,CASSFREYNSPLHF